This entry is about one T cell receptor (beta chain). What it binds is unknown. The CDR3 totals 15 residues. CDR1 SEHNR and CDR2 FQNEAQ come from the germline V gene (reference sequence). Trimming took 1 base from V and 8 from J, leaving 15 bases between them. This entry belongs to a study of response to subunit inactivated influenza vaccine. TCRdb passed the RT-PCR reads through MiXCR, listing each CDR3 protein once. This sample has approximately 730,000 distinct CDR3 sequences, with over 11% found just once. Study-wide points: New T cells are recruited in small numbers by each seasonal influenza vaccination, according to the authors' suggestion.

The sample in question was PBMCs from blood, obtained less than 15 days before vaccination. This clonotype was obtained from a man aged 50-59 years who received an inactivated influenza vaccine. The V call is TRBV7-9, the J call TRBJ2-1, with a weak D call TRBD2 (5 bases). For the CDR3, the DNA is TGTGCCAGCAGCTTAGTGGCGGGCACTAGGGATGAGCAGTTCTTC. Protein product: CASSLVAGTRDEQFF.